This T cell receptor beta chain was identified in a study of molecular identifiers for immune sequencing clone quantification. General study findings and limits: Clones that had above 20 RNA copies took up over 99% of effector molecules but under 1% in naive cells.

The germline CDR1 and CDR2 sequences are SGHDN and FVKESK. CDR3 length: 15 amino acids. This clonotype was recorded at least ten times. Its antigen remains unidentified. Compared with germline, one end of the junction differs, possibly owing to a read error. TCR libraries were built in bulk with a published protocol and specific TCR primers. TCRdb passed the PCR reads through MiXCR, listing each CDR3 protein once. The repertoire holds about 65,000 distinct CDR3 sequences, with 15% to 20% as singletons. The origin of this receptor is a human donor in good health. Some libraries in this study had Jurkat cell RNA spiked in. Sequenced input: naive CD8+ T cells from blood, with Jurkat cell RNA spiked in. This sample's subset: FACS-sorted CD8+CD4-CCR7+CD45RA+ naive T cells. The chain links TRBV14 to TRBJ2-5; 8 bases align to TRBD2. CDR3 sequence (DNA): TGTGCCAGCAGCGAAGAAGGGCTAGCGGGTGAGACCCAGTACTTC. Its translation: CASSEEGLAGETQYF.